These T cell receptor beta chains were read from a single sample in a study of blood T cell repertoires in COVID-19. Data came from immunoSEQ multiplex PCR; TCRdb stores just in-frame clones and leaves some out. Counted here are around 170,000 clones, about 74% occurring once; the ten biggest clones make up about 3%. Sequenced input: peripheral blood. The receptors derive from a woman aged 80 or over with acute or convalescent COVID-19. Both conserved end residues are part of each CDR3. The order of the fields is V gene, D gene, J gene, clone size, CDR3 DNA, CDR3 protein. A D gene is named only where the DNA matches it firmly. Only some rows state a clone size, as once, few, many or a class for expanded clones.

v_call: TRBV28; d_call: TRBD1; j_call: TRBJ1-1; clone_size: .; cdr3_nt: TGTGCCAGCAGTCCGGACAGGCGGGCTGAAGCTTTCTTT; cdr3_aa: CASSPDRRAEAFF
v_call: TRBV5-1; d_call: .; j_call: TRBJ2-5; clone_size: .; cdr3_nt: TGCGCCAGCAGCTTGCGGCAAGAGACCCAGTACTTC; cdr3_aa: CASSLRQETQYF
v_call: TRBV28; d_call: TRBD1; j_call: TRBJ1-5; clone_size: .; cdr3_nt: TGTGCCAGCAGCTTCCGGGACAGAGCCCAGCATTTT; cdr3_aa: CASSFRDRAQHF
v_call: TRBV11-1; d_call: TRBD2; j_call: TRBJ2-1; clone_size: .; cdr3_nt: TGTGCCAGCAGCTTTCTAGCGGGAGGCCACAATGAGCAGTTCTTC; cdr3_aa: CASSFLAGGHNEQFF
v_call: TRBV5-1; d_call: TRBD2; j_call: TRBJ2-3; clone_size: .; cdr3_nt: TGCGCCAGCAGCTTGCTGGGACTAGTCGCAGATACGCAGTATTTT; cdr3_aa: CASSLLGLVADTQYF
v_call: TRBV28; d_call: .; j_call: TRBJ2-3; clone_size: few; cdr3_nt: TGTGCCAGCAGCCTCCCTAACACAGATACGCAGTATTTT; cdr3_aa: CASSLPNTDTQYF
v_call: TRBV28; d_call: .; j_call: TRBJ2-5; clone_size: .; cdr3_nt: TGTGCCATCCCGGGGACCCAGTACTTC; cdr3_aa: CAIPGTQYF
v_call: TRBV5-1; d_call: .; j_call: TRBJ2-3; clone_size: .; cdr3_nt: TGCGCCAGCAGCTTGGAGAGCTTCACAGATACGCAGTATTTT; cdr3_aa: CASSLESFTDTQYF
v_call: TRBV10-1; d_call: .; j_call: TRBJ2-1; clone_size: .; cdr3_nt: TGCGCCAGCAGTGCAGGGGCCGGGCAGTTCTTC; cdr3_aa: CASSAGAGQFF
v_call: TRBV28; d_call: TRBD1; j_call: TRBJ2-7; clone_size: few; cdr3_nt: TGTGCCAGCAGTCGACAGGGAGTGCGGTACGAGCAGTACTTC; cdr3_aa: CASSRQGVRYEQYF
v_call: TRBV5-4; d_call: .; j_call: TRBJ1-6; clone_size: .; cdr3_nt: TGTGCCAGTTCTGACCGGGACACTCTTTCACCCCTCCACTTT; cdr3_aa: CASSDRDTLSPLHF
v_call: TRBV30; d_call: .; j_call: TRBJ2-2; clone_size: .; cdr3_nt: TGTGCCTGGAGTATCAGAGAGGCCGGGGAGCTGTTTTTT; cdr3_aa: CAWSIREAGELFF
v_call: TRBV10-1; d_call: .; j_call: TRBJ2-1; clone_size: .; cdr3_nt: TGCGCCAGCAGTGGAGGGAGTGGGAATGAGCAGTTCTTC; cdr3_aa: CASSGGSGNEQFF
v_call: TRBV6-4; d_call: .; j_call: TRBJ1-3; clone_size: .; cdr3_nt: TGTGCCAGCAGTGACTTCGTAACAGGGTCCTTCTCTGGAAACACCATATATTTT; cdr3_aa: CASSDFVTGSFSGNTIYF
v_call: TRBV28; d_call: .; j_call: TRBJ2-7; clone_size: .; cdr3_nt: TGTGCCAGCGGTATGGCGGGTGCGTCCTACGAGCAGTACTTC; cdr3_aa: CASGMAGASYEQYF
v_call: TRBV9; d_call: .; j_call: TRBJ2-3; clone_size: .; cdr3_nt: TGTGCCAGCAGCGGGGCAAGTAGCACAGATACGCAGTATTTT; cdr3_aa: CASSGASSTDTQYF
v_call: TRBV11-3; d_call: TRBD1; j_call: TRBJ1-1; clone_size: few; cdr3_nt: TGTGCCAGCAGCTTGGGGTCGGACAGGGCAGCTTTCTTT; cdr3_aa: CASSLGSDRAAFF
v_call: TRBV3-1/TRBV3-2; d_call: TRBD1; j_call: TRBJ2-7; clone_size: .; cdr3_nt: TGTGCCAGCAGCCAAGGGGGGACAGGGGCCTACGAGCAGTACTTC; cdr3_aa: CASSQGGTGAYEQYF
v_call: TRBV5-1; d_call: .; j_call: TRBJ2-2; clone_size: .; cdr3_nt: TGCGCCAGCGTTAAGGGGGAGTTGGACACCGGGGAGCTGTTTTTT; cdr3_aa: CASVKGELDTGELFF
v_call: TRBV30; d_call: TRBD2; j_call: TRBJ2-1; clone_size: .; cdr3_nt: TGTGCCTGGAGCGCCTTTAGCGGGAGTGCCTACAATGAGCAGTTCTTC; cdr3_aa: CAWSAFSGSAYNEQFF
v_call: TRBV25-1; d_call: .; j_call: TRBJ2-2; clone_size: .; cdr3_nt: TGTGCCAGCAGTGACAGGGGAAGGGGTACCGGGGAGCTGTTTTTT; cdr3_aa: CASSDRGRGTGELFF
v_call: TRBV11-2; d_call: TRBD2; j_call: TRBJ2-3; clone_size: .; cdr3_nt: TGTGCCAGCAGCTTCGGTTTCGGTAGCGGGCTTCGCACAGATACGCAGTATTTT; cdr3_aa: CASSFGFGSGLRTDTQYF
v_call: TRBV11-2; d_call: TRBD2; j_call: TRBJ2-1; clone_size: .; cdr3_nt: TGTGCCAGCAGCTTACAGGCACCGGGACTAGCGGGAGACAATGAGCAGTTCTTC; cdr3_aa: CASSLQAPGLAGDNEQFF
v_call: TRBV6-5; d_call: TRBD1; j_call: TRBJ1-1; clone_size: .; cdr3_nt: TGTGCCAGCAGTTACCTGACAGGGAATGGGTACACTGAAGCTTTCTTT; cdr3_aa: CASSYLTGNGYTEAFF
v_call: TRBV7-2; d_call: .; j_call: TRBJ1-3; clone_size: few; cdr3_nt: TGTGCCAGCAGACCTACAGGGTCTGGAAACACCATATATTTT; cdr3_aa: CASRPTGSGNTIYF
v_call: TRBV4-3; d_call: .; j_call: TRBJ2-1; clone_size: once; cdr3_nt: TGCGCCAGCAGTCAAAGACGGGTCGGGCTAGCTGGCTACAATGAGCAGTTCTTC; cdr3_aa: CASSQRRVGLAGYNEQFF
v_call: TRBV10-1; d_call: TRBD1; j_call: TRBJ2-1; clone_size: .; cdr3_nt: TGCGCCAGCGCAGCTGGACAGGGGTACAATGAGCAGTTCTTC; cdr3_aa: CASAAGQGYNEQFF
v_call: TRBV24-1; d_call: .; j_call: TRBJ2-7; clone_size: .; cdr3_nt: TGTGCCACCGCTGACACCCTCAAAGACTACGAGCAGTACTTC; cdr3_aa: CATADTLKDYEQYF
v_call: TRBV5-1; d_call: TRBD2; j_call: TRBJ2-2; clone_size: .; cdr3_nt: TGCGCCAGCAGCTTGGGACTAGCGGGGGACAACGGGGAGCTGTTTTTT; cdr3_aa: CASSLGLAGDNGELFF
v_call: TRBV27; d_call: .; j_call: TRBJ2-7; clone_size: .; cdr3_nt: TGTGCCAGCAGTTTTATCGCCAGGGTGGGCGAGCAGTACTTC; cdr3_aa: CASSFIARVGEQYF
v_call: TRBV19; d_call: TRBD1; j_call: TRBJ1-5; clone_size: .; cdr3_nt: TGTGCCAGTAGTATAGCCCCCGGGACAGGGGGCAATCAGCCCCAGCATTTT; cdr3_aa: CASSIAPGTGGNQPQHF